The rows below give T cell receptor beta chains drawn from one sample of a study of shared clonotypes between healthy human individuals. Some clones are missing from TCRdb's copy, which holds only in-frame ones; the method was immunoSEQ multiplex PCR. The sample consists of fewer than 850,000 clones, 95% to 97% of them appearing once. Specimen: naive CD8+ T cells sorted from blood. These receptors were collected from a young man in good health. Each CDR3 is given with its conserved first and last residue. The D gene is left open where the match is weak. The size of a clone is reported for some rows only, either as once, few or many, or as a class for expanded clones.

- TRBJ1-2 - TRBV15 CATSRERSGRNYGYTF TGTGCCACCAGCAGAGAAAGGTCCGGGAGAAACTATGGCTACACCTTC
- TRBJ1-2 once TRBV5-1 CASSPVGQGKYGYTF TGCGCCAGCAGCCCCGTTGGGCAGGGAAAGTATGGCTACACCTTC
TRBD2 TRBJ2-1 - TRBV14 CASSRTMAGGSWEQFF TGTGCCAGCAGCCGTACTATGGCGGGAGGTTCGTGGGAGCAGTTCTTC
TRBD1 TRBJ2-1 - TRBV7-9 CASSLKGTGELRENNEQFF TGTGCCAGCAGCTTAAAAGGGACAGGTGAACTAAGAGAAAACAATGAGCAGTTCTTC
TRBD1 TRBJ2-1 once TRBV27 CASSLDRVREQFF TGTGCCAGCAGTCTAGACAGGGTGCGGGAGCAGTTCTTC
- TRBJ2-7 - TRBV29-1 CSVEGGAYYEQYF TGCAGCGTTGAGGGTGGGGCATACTACGAGCAGTACTTC
- TRBJ2-4 - TRBV13 CASSLTALAKNIQYF TGTGCCAGCAGCTTAACAGCTCTAGCCAAAAACATTCAGTACTTC
TRBD2 TRBJ2-1 few TRBV5-5 CASTPRSGRAEEQFF TGTGCCAGCACCCCTAGAAGCGGGAGGGCCGAGGAGCAGTTCTTC
TRBD1 TRBJ1-4 - TRBV7-9 CASSLATQTGINEKLFF TGTGCCAGCAGCTTAGCTACTCAGACAGGGATTAATGAAAAACTGTTTTTT
- TRBJ2-7 - TRBV5-4 CASSFVSTTGEQYF TGTGCCAGCAGCTTTGTCTCCACTACCGGGGAGCAGTACTTC